This T cell receptor (beta chain) was identified during a study of fetal regulatory T cell absence and autoimmunity. General study findings and limits: Broadly similar TRB gene family usage was seen in pancreas and cord blood. Oligoclonal TCR enrichment in pancreas over cord blood reached over 90-fold for some clones.

Comment on this clone: Its antigen is not identified. One junction end does not reproduce the germline sequence, and a read error may be involved. Other nucleotide sequences from this sample produce the same CDR3.

This CDR3 is built from 13 residues. The germline gives CDR1 SGHDT, CDR2 YYEEEE. Data came from immunoSEQ multiplex PCR; TCRdb stores just in-frame clones and leaves some out. The data contain around 100,000 clones, 72% of them singletons. This chain joins TRBV5-6 and TRBJ2-3; D is ambiguous. This receptor was obtained from a male donor with IPEX syndrome. Input material: pancreas tissue. DNA of the CDR3: TGTGCTAGCAGCCTTGGGCACGGAGATACGCAGTATTTT. This sequence encodes CASSLGHGDTQYF.